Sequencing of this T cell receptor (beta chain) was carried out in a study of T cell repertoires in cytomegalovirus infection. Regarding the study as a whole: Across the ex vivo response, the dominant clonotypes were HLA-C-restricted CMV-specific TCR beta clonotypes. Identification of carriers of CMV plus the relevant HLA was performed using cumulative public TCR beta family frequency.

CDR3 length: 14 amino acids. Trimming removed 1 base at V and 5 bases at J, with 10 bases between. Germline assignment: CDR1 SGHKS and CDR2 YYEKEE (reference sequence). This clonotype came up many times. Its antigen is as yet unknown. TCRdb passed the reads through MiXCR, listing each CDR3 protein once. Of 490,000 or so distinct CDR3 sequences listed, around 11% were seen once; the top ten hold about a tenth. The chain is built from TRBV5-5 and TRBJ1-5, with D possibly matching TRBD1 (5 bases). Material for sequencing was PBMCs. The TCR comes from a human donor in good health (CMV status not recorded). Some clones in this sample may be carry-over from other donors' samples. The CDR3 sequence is CASSLIQGDQPQHF. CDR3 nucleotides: TGTGCCAGCAGCTTGATCCAGGGCGATCAGCCCCAGCATTTT. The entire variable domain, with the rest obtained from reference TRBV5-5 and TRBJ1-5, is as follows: DAGVTQSPTHLIKTRGQQVTLRCSPISGHKSVSWYQQVLGQGPQFIFQYYEKEERGRGNFPDRFSARQFPNYSSELNVNALLLGDSALYLCASSLIQGDQPQHFGDGTRLSIL.